Listed below are T cell receptor beta chains from one sample, sequenced in a study of blood T cells in healthy people across ages. Via MiXCR, TCRdb re-called the 5' RACE reads, giving one row per CDR3 protein. The sample shows more than 500,000 distinct CDR3 sequences, around 27% of them seen only once. This sample also belongs to another study, concerning T cells of mothers and their children.

The sequencing input was blood. The origin of the receptors is a boy between 2 and 10 years old in good health. Both conserved end residues are part of each CDR3. The D gene is left open where the match is weak. Size values are once, few and many counts, or a class for expanded clones, and some rows have none.

v_gene	j_gene	d_gene	abundance	CDR3nt	CDR3aa
TRBV27	TRBJ2-6	-	-	TGTGCCAGCAGTGACCCCCCTGGGGCCAACGTCCTGACTTTC	CASSDPPGANVLTF
TRBV7-6	TRBJ2-1	-	-	TGTGCCAGCAGCTTAGGGGTGGGGCGGATCTACAATGAGCAGTTCTTC	CASSLGVGRIYNEQFF
TRBV7-9	TRBJ1-2	-	-	TGTGCCAGCAGCCTCGCCACAGGGCACGGTGGCTACACCTTC	CASSLATGHGGYTF
TRBV12-3/TRBV12-4	TRBJ2-3	-	few	TGTGCCAGCACCAAAAACGGGGTTGTCAACACAGATACGCGGTATTTT	CASTKNGVVNTDTRYF
TRBV28	TRBJ2-2	TRBD1	-	TGTGCCAGTTTGGGACAGGGGTACACCGGGGAGCTGTTTTTT	CASLGQGYTGELFF
TRBV14	TRBJ1-2	TRBD1	-	TGTGCCAGCAGCCACCGGGACAGGACGAACTATGGCTACACCTTC	CASSHRDRTNYGYTF
TRBV14	TRBJ1-4	-	few	TGTGCCAGCAGCCAGACCCAGACAGCGCTTGAAAAACTGTTTTTT	CASSQTQTALEKLFF
TRBV20-1	TRBJ2-1	TRBD1	-	TGCAGTGCTAGAGAGACAGGGGGCTCCTACAATGAGCAGTTCTTC	CSARETGGSYNEQFF
TRBV3-1	TRBJ1-6	-	-	TGTGCCAGCAGCCAGCACGGGGCACCCCTCCACTTT	CASSQHGAPLHF
TRBV9	TRBJ2-4	TRBD2	few	TGTGCCAGCAGCGCCAAGAGCGGGGTAGCCAAAAACATTCAGTACTTC	CASSAKSGVAKNIQYF
TRBV5-1	TRBJ2-2	TRBD1	-	TGCGCCAGCAGCGACGGGACAGGGGGGAAGACCGGGGAGCTGTTTTTT	CASSDGTGGKTGELFF
TRBV11-2	TRBJ2-5	-	few	TGTGCCAGCAGCTGGGGGTTGGGGAAAGAGACCCAGTACTTC	CASSWGLGKETQYF
TRBV5-1	TRBJ2-7	TRBD1	few	TGCGCCAGCAGCCCGCCGGACAGGGTATACTTC	CASSPPDRVYF
TRBV12-3/TRBV12-4	TRBJ2-1	TRBD1	-	TGTGCCAGCAGTTCTCCGGACAGGGGTGGAAATGAGCAGTTCTTC	CASSSPDRGGNEQFF
TRBV18	TRBJ2-3	-	few	TGTGCCAGCTCACCGCTAGAATCGGATACGCAGTATTTT	CASSPLESDTQYF
TRBV27	TRBJ2-1	TRBD1	-	TGTGCCAGCAGCCCCGGGACAGGGTTTCGTGAGCAGTTCTTC	CASSPGTGFREQFF